This T cell receptor beta chain appears in the sequencing data of a study of CD8 T cells in ankylosing spondylitis. TCRdb passed the 5' RACE reads through MiXCR, listing each CDR3 protein once. This table holds around 140,000 distinct CDR3 sequences, 9.5% to 12% found once. The CDR3 spans 13 residues. Trimming removed 1 base from V and 7 bases from J, with 7 bases in between. The clonotype was recovered from a female donor with ankylosing spondylitis or in good health (not recorded which). The J gene is TRBJ2-2, the V gene TRBV12-3 or TRBV12-4; weak D call: TRBD2 (6 bases). The source material was blood, either unsorted or a sorted T cell fraction (not recorded which). In nucleotides, the CDR3 is TGTGCCAGCAGTTTAGAGGGAGGCGGGGAGCTGTTTTTT. It encodes CASSLEGGGELFF.